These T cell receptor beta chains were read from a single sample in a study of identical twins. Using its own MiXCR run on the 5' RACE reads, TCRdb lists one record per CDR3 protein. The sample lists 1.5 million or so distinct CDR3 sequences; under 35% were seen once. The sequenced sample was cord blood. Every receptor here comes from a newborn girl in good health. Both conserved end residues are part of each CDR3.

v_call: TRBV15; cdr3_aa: CATSRDRPGTNQPQHF
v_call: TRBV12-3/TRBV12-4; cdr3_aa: CASSFGTPNSNQPQHF
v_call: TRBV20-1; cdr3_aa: CSAGTVSYNEQFF
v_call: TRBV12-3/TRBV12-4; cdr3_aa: CAREVTPGRSNQPQHF
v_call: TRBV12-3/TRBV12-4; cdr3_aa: CASKRRGGASDTQYF
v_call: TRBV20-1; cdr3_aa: CSAPLVQRSYNSPLHF
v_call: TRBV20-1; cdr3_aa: CSAPGINGKTQYF
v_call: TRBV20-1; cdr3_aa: CSALKPRQRIYQPQHF
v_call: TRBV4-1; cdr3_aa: CASSQDIAGGPPSTDTQYF
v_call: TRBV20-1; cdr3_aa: CSTGDGYTF
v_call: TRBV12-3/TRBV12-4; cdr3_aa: CASSLWPGSTF
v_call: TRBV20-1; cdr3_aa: CSARVRGTIPYEQYF
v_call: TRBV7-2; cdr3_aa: CASSLGLAVSRWTHNEQYF
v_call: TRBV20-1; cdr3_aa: CSAIPFGQGAQPQHF
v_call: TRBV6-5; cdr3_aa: CASTGDVHTDTQYF
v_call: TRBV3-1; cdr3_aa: CASSRKGIAYEQYF
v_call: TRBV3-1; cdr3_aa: CASSPPSGTGGSPLHF
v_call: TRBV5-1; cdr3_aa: CASSAGLLSYNEQFF
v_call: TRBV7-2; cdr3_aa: CASSLVSDGSYEQYF
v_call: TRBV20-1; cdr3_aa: CSATTSGDSSTDTQYF
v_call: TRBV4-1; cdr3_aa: CASSQAGKNEQFF
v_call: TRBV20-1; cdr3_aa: CSSDSVGRAGAPSPLHF
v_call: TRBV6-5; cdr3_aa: CASSYGGGEDFF
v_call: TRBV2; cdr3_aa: CASMGVDSTGELFF
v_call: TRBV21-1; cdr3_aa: CASSKQYF
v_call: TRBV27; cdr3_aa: CASSLRSGTLYF
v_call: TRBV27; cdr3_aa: CASSFGAGEAFF
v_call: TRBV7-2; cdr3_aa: CASSWDSNSETQYF
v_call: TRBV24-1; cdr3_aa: CATSDPGLYNEQFF
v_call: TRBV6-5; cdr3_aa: CASSYPLAGGRVVDTQYF
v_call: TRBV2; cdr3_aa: CASSVMGALGMNEQFF
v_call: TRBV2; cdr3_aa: CASRISGGAGEFF
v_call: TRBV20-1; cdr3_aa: CSTHRGGVGTDTQYF
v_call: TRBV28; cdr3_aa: CASSLAFLAGEGNEQFF
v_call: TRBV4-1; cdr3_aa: CASSQPTGRNYGYTF
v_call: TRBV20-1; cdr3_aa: CSAKEGWRTDTQYF
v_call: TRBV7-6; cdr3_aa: CASSSDRDQPQHF
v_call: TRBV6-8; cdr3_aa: CASIWGPSNQPQHF
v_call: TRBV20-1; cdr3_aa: CSGGLAGYNQFF
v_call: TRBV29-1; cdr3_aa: CSVSPPGNYGYTF
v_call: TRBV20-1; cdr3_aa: CRTGLVSYNEQYF
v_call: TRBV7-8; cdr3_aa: CASSPRLWDSNQPQHF
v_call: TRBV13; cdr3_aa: CASSLMGGGTQYF
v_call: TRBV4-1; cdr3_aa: CASSQGRTDGYTF
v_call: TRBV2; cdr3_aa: CASKVDWTGDYTF
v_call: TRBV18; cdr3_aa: CASSPLRRRSYEQYF
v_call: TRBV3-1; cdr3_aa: CASSLEGSYNSPLHF
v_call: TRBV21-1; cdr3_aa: CAQWGTGLAGLYNEQYF
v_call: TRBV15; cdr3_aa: CATSRGYGTDYTDTQYF
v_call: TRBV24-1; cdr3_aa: CATSDPGSGGCTF
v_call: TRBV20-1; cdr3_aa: CSARDFPSGGSTQYF
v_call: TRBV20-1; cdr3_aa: CSARDPTVLSYEQYF
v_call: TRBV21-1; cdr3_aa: CASSKVLAGGSSYNEQFF
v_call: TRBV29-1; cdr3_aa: CSVERGADTQYF
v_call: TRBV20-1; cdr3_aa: CSARRPSDYNEQYF
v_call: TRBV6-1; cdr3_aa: CASSEGTSGEGEQFF
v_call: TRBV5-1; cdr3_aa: CASSPEGRGGADTQYF
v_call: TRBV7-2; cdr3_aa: CASSLVNSYNSPLHF